This T cell receptor beta chain was sequenced during a study of blood T cell repertoires in COVID-19. With V trimmed by 3 bases and J by 2 bases, 3 bases remained unmatched. CDR3 length: 13 amino acids. Looked up from germline, CDR1 is SQVTM and CDR2 is ANQGSEA. TCRdb's table, derived via immunoSEQ multiplex PCR, lists solely in-frame clones and lacks some. In the table there are approximately 89,000 clones, roughly 84% of which are singletons. Sequencing input: peripheral blood. This sequence joins TRBV29-1 and TRBJ1-1; the match to TRBD1 covers 7 bases. The clonotype comes from a woman aged 65 to 85 with acute or convalescent COVID-19. The CDR3 here is CSVDRDRNTEAFF. The CDR3 DNA reads TGCAGCGTTGACCGGGACAGAAACACTGAAGCTTTCTTT.